Listed here is a single TCR beta chain. Antigen specificity is unknown. This sample stems from a study of vaccination effects on CD4 cells after COVID-19. TCRdb's copy holds only in-frame clones and misses some; the assay was immunoSEQ multiplex PCR. The sample consists of approximately 66,000 clones, roughly 80% of them appearing once. The culture ran for approximately 10 days, and then CD4+ T cells were isolated. Everyone in the study got two shots of either the BNT162b2 or mRNA-1273 vaccine. IL-2 medium supplanted half the medium on days 3 and 7. This CDR3 comprises 14 residues. Germline CDR1 and CDR2: SGHRS and YFSETQ. The V gene lost 4 bases and the J gene lost 0 bases, with 10 bases spanning the gap.

The origin of this receptor is a human donor who received a COVID-19 vaccine. The chain employs TRBV5-1 and TRBJ1-1; a possible D gene is TRBD1 (5 bases). This material consisted of CD4+ T cells from PBMCs cultured without peptide, taken after COVID-19 vaccination. The CDR3 protein is CASSPQGVNTEAFF. Here the CDR3 DNA reads TGCGCCAGCAGCCCCCAAGGGGTGAACACTGAAGCTTTCTTT.